Each of the 18 T cell receptor beta chains below was sequenced from the same sample in a study of monozygotic twins with inflammatory bowel disease. TCRdb reanalyzed the 5' RACE reads and collapses them to one entry per CDR3 protein, without DNA. Its table records about 160,000 distinct CDR3 sequences. The material sequenced was blood. All receptors come from a human donor with ulcerative colitis or Crohn's disease, or a healthy co-twin of an affected twin (not recorded which).

V gene TRBV2 combines with J gene TRBJ1-2. CDR1 is SNHLY and CDR2 is FYNNEI in the germline V gene. CDR3 size: 12 residues. The CDR3 loop reads CASILGDYGYTF.

This chain uses TRBV12-3 or TRBV12-4 with TRBJ2-7; no DNA is available, so the TRBD1 call from TCRdb remains unchecked. The length of the CDR3 is 17 residues. The CDR3 here is CASTPGGAGTEQDEQYF.

This chain connects TRBV20-1 to TRBJ1-1. The CDR3 consists of 15 residues. Germline lookup yields CDR1 DFQATT and CDR2 SNEGSKA (reference sequence). The CDR3 sequence is CSARGHSLMNTEAFF.

The chain is built from TRBV20-1 and TRBJ1-1. The CDR3 totals 16 residues. Germline V gene lookup returns CDR1 DFQATT and CDR2 SNEGSKA (reference sequence). The CDR3 loop reads CSAVRPGALMNTEAFF.

The rearrangement joins TRBV2 to TRBJ2-7; with no DNA, the TCRdb D assignment of TRBD1 cannot be verified. The CDR3 is made up of 12 amino acids. Germline lookup yields CDR1 SNHLY and CDR2 FYNNEI. CDR3 amino acids: CASMRQSYEQYF.

The CDR3 protein is CASSQDTTGYSNQPQHF. The gene calls are TRBV3-1 and TRBJ1-5; TCRdb returns TRBD1, unconfirmable since there is no DNA. The CDR3 covers 17 residues. Germline V gene sequence: CDR1 LGHDT, CDR2 YNNKEL (reference sequence).

The rearrangement links TRBV6-5 to TRBJ1-1; TCRdb outputs TRBD1, but without DNA this stays unchecked. From germline, CDR1 is MNHEY and CDR2 SVGAGI. This CDR3 is built from 13 residues. This CDR3 is CASSYSTGLEAFF.

The chain uses TRBV20-1 and TRBJ2-3; TCRdb's D gene call, TRBD1, goes unchecked for lack of DNA. This CDR3 region has 13 residues. Germline assignment: CDR1 DFQATT and CDR2 SNEGSKA (reference sequence). This chain's CDR3 is CSAPPEPLDTQYF.

The CDR3 here is CASTTGWEPQHF. The rearrangement links TRBV6-6 to TRBJ1-5; TCRdb's D gene call, TRBD1, goes unchecked for lack of DNA. Germline values: CDR1 MNHNY, CDR2 SVGAGI (reference sequence). The CDR3 is 12 amino acids.

The rearrangement links TRBV12-3 or TRBV12-4 to TRBJ1-2. The length of the CDR3 is 12 residues. The CDR3 sequence is CASSLPSYGYTF.

This sequence joins TRBV27 and TRBJ2-1; the TCRdb call, TRBD1, lacks DNA for checking. Germline values: CDR1 MNHEY, CDR2 SMNVEV (reference sequence). This CDR3 is 11 amino acids long. CDR3 residues: CASSLRPEQFF.

The chain joins TRBV29-1 to TRBJ2-7; TCRdb returns TRBD2, unconfirmable since there is no DNA. The CDR3 spans 15 residues. CDR1 SQVTM and CDR2 ANQGSEA come from the germline V gene. The CDR3 loop reads CSVEDDLAGAYEQYF.

The chain employs TRBV5-1 and TRBJ2-7; TCRdb indicates TRBD1, and absent DNA this call remains unverified. The CDR3 runs 13 residues. The germline CDR1 and CDR2 sequences are SGHRS and YFSETQ. CDR3 residues: CASKDRVDYEQYF.

The chain employs TRBV5-1 and TRBJ2-1; the TRBD1 assignment by TCRdb is unverifiable without DNA. The CDR3 is 18 residues long. CDR1 and CDR2 from the germline V gene are SGHRS and YFSETQ. The CDR3 is CASSLVRQGVYLYNEQFF.

V and J are TRBV7-2 and TRBJ2-3. In germline, CDR1 is SGHTA, CDR2 FQGNSA. The CDR3 length is 12 residues. The CDR3 is CASSPQEDTQYF.

The gene calls are TRBV20-1 and TRBJ2-7; TCRdb indicates TRBD2, and absent DNA this call remains unverified. Looked up from germline, CDR1 is DFQATT and CDR2 is SNEGSKA (reference sequence). The CDR3 has 12 amino acids. The CDR3 spells CSARGGMSEQYF.

The rearrangement uses TRBV7-2 and TRBJ2-7; TCRdb proposes TRBD1, but this gene call is untestable without DNA. Germline loops: CDR1 SGHTA, CDR2 FQGNSA. CDR3 length equals 15 residues. CDR3 protein: CASSFLPHRAYEQYF.

This rearrangement joins TRBV18 to TRBJ2-3; TCRdb lists TRBD2, though no DNA is available to test this call. The length of the CDR3 is 16 residues. In germline, CDR1 is KGHSH, CDR2 LQKENI. The CDR3 loop is CASSRLLAGSTDTQYF.